Sequencing of this TCR beta chain was carried out in a study of blood T cells in healthy people across ages. Overall study findings and caveats: In these data, TCR beta diversity tracked strongly with naive T cell percentage.

A second PCR, run for about 7 to 12 cycles, used a sample-barcoded 5' primer plus a J-beta primer mix. The template-switch adaptor, which had 12 random nucleotides, put a tag on each cDNA molecule. TCRdb used MiXCR to reprocess the 5' RACE reads, holding one entry per CDR3 protein. The sample holds approximately 1.5 million distinct CDR3 sequences, 30% to 40% seen once. CDR3 length: 14 amino acids. V gave up 2 bases and J gave up 3 bases, with 14 bases separating them. Looked up from germline, CDR1 is DFQATT and CDR2 is SNEGSKA (reference sequence). At least 5 micrograms of total RNA were extracted per sample. In the case of this clonotype: What it recognizes is unknown.

The V call is TRBV20-1, the J call TRBJ2-7, with TRBD1 as a possible D gene (7 bases). The sequence came from a woman aged 25 to 45 in good health. Sequenced material: blood. CDR3 nucleotides: TGCAGTGCTAGAAGACAGGGAGGATTCTACGAGCAGTACTTC. The encoded protein is CSARRQGGFYEQYF.